The 27 T cell receptor beta chains given below trace back to one sample, sequenced in a study of T cell responses to AZD1222 COVID-19 vaccine. Assay: immunoSEQ multiplex PCR; the TCRdb copy retains only in-frame clones and omits some. The sample shows 95,000 to 100,000 clones, just over 90% of them seen only once. The material sequenced was peripheral blood, taken on day 0 of AZD1222 vaccination. The origin of the receptors is an adult in good health.

This chain joins TRBV3-1 (or the pseudogene TRBV3-2) and TRBJ1-1; 7 nucleotides align to TRBD1. With V trimmed by 6 bases and J by 1 base, 2 bases remained unmatched. The length of the CDR3 is 13 residues. Germline loops: CDR1 LGHDT, CDR2 YNNKEL (reference sequence). CDR3 in DNA: TGTGCCAGCAGGGGACAGCCGAACACTGAAGCTTTCTTT. Translated: CASRGQPNTEAFF.

This rearrangement joins TRBV6-1 to TRBJ1-2; unclear D gene. The germline CDR1 and CDR2 sequences are MNHNS and SASEGT. The CDR3 runs to 14 residues. Between the trimmed V and J ends, which lost 1 base and 2 bases, there was a span of 8 bases. In DNA, the CDR3 is TGTGCCAGCAGTGAAGAACCGGGGAACTATGGCTACACCTTC. Its translation: CASSEEPGNYGYTF.

The CDR3 DNA sequence: TGTGCCAGCAGCAGCCCCCCAAACTATGGCTACACCTTC. This sequence encodes CASSSPPNYGYTF. The J gene is TRBJ1-2, the V gene TRBV21-1. TRBV21-1 is described as a pseudogene. The CDR3 sequence is 13 residues long.

The chain couples TRBV28 to TRBJ1-5; D not resolved. The CDR3 is made up of 14 amino acids. Per germline, CDR1 MDHEN and CDR2 SYDVKM. Trimming removed 4 bases at V and 0 bases at J, with 7 bases between. The chain's CDR3 is CASSYRFSNQPQHF. CDR3 DNA sequence: TGTGCCAGCAGTTACCGGTTTAGCAATCAGCCCCAGCATTTT.

J is TRBJ2-7 and V is TRBV27, with a tentative D call TRBD1 (6 bases). With 2 bases removed from V and 3 bases from J, the gap between germline ends came to 11 bases. The CDR3 has 14 amino acids. Germline V gene lookup returns CDR1 MNHEY and CDR2 SMNVEV (reference sequence). DNA for the CDR3: TGTGCCAGCAGTTTAACGGGGACAATCTACGAGCAGTACTTC. It yields the protein CASSLTGTIYEQYF.

The J gene is TRBJ1-2, the V gene TRBV6-5, with D possibly matching TRBD1 (6 bases). The CDR3 has 14 amino acids. The germline V and J ends were trimmed by 7 bases and 4 bases, with 16 bases remaining between them. Germline loops: CDR1 MNHEY, CDR2 SVGAGI. The CDR3 is CASTRAGGGYGYTF. The CDR3 DNA reads as TGTGCCAGCACCAGAGCGGGGGGCGGCTATGGCTACACCTTC.

This clone was picked up one time. V usage is TRBV6-5 and J usage is TRBJ2-5; D tentatively reads TRBD1 or TRBD2 (5 bases each). The length of the CDR3 is 13 residues. CDR1 is MNHEY and CDR2 is SVGAGI in the germline V gene. The germline V and J ends were trimmed by 6 bases and 7 bases, with 15 bases remaining between them. Here the CDR3 reads CASRVRDPRTQYF. The CDR3, as DNA: TGTGCCAGCAGAGTCCGGGACCCCAGGACCCAGTACTTC.

V is TRBV5-5 and J is TRBJ1-3; D is uncertain. The CDR3 runs to 16 residues. V lost 4 bases and J 0 bases, leaving 14 bases between the germline ends. Germline CDR1 and CDR2: SGHKS and YYEKEE (reference sequence). In DNA, the CDR3 is TGTGCCAGCAGCATCTCCCCGGGAGCCTCTGGAAACACCATATATTTT. Amino acid sequence: CASSISPGASGNTIYF.

V is TRBV10-3 and J is TRBJ2-7, with 11 bases matching TRBD2. Germline V gene lookup returns CDR1 ENHRY and CDR2 SYGVKD. The CDR3 consists of 14 residues. Trimming took 4 bases from V and 7 from J; bases not matched to a gene: 6. CDR3 in DNA: TGTGCCATCAGTGTTCGTCCTAGCGGGGGGGAGCAGTACTTC. Translated, it gives CAISVRPSGGEQYF.

As for this clone: Within the sample, other DNA sequences also encode this same CDR3. V is TRBV2 and J is TRBJ1-1, with TRBD1 as a possible D gene (6 bases). V lost 5 bases and J 1 base, leaving 8 bases between the germline ends. Germline lookup yields CDR1 SNHLY and CDR2 FYNNEI. This CDR3 contains 13 residues. The DNA for the CDR3 is TGTGCCAGCAGTTTACAGGGGAACACTGAAGCTTTCTTT. This encodes CASSLQGNTEAFF.

V usage is TRBV7-2 and J usage is TRBJ1-3; TRBD1 aligns across 11 bases. The CDR3 runs to 16 residues. Germline V gene sequence: CDR1 SGHTA, CDR2 FQGNSA. Trimming took 6 bases from V and 3 from J; bases not matched to a gene: 7. This CDR3 is CASSLDRGLGGNTIYF. The CDR3 DNA reads TGTGCCAGCAGTTTGGACAGGGGGCTAGGTGGAAACACCATATATTTT.

The genes are TRBV11-2 and TRBJ2-1; 8 bases line up with TRBD1. This CDR3 comprises 14 residues. V trimming: 5 bases; J trimming: 8 bases; junction bases outside the gene matches: 8. The germline CDR1 and CDR2 sequences are SGHAT and FQNNGV. The CDR3 nucleotides read TGTGCCAGCAGCCTCGGGACAGGATGGTATGAGCAGTTCTTC. It is translated as CASSLGTGWYEQFF.

This chain joins TRBV6-1 and TRBJ2-2; D gene ambiguous. The CDR3 is 13 amino acids. Germline CDR1 MNHNS, CDR2 SASEGT. The ends were cut back, 1 base at V and 6 bases at J, with 6 bases in the middle. CDR3 in DNA: TGTGCCAGCAGTGAAGTTGGGTCCGGGGAGCTGTTTTTT. It encodes CASSEVGSGELFF.

V and J are TRBV4-1 and TRBJ2-7, with D perhaps matching TRBD2 (5 bases). Germline CDR1 and CDR2: MGHRA and YSYEKL. V shed 0 bases and J shed 0 bases, with 12 bases lying between them. The CDR3 runs to 16 residues. In DNA form, the CDR3 reads TGCGCCAGCAGCCAAGACCCTCCGGGGTTCTCCTACGAGCAGTACTTC. It encodes CASSQDPPGFSYEQYF.

The genes are TRBV30 and TRBJ2-2; 7 bases are a match to TRBD1. Looked up from germline, CDR1 is GTSNPN and CDR2 is SVGIG (reference sequence). The CDR3 has 13 residues. Losses at the gene ends were 4 bases for V and 4 bases for J; bases not matched to a gene: 3. CDR3 bases: TGTGCCTGGACGGCAGGGGGCACCGGGGAGCTGTTTTTT. This encodes CAWTAGGTGELFF.

The chain combines TRBV16 with TRBJ1-2; D is ambiguous. The germline gives CDR1 KGHSY, CDR2 FQNENV. The V end lost 0 bases, the J end lost 5 bases, and 10 bases lay between the germline ends. The CDR3 loop spans 14 amino acids. The CDR3 region is CASSQSYAEYGYTF. The CDR3 DNA follows: TGTGCCAGCAGCCAATCGTATGCGGAGTATGGCTACACCTTC.

In this sample, this clone turned up a few times. This chain connects TRBV12-3 or TRBV12-4 to TRBJ1-2; D ambiguous. V dropped 2 bases and J dropped 6 bases, with 7 bases sitting between them. This CDR3 has 12 residues. For the CDR3, the DNA is TGTGCCAGCAGTTTATTGAGGGATGGCTACACCTTC. This gives the protein CASSLLRDGYTF.

This chain connects TRBV28 to TRBJ1-5, with D tentatively TRBD1 (6 bases). Germline V gene data show CDR1 as MDHEN and CDR2 as SYDVKM. This CDR3 has 16 residues. Trimming removed 5 bases from V and 3 bases from J, with 17 bases in between. CDR3 bases: TGTGCCAGCAGTGCAAGCCGGGACACGGTCAATCAGCCCCAGCATTTT. Amino acid sequence: CASSASRDTVNQPQHF.

The chain uses TRBV6-5 and TRBJ1-5; 7 nucleotides align to TRBD1. Germline V gene lookup returns CDR1 MNHEY and CDR2 SVGAGI. V lost 6 bases to trimming and J lost 4 bases; unmatched junction nucleotides: 9. CDR3 size: 15 residues. This CDR3 reads CASSGATGFNQPQHF. The CDR3 region has the DNA TGTGCCAGCAGCGGTGCGACAGGGTTTAATCAGCCCCAGCATTTT.

Only one count was recorded for this clone. The CDR3: CASSGGQGTFYEQYF. In DNA form, the CDR3 reads TGCGCCAGCAGCGGGGGTCAGGGAACATTCTACGAGCAGTACTTC. The rearrangement links TRBV5-1 to TRBJ2-7, with D perhaps being TRBD1 or TRBD2 (5 bases each). The CDR3 contains 15 residues. The ends were cut back, 4 bases at V and 3 bases at J, with 17 bases in the middle. CDR1 SGHRS and CDR2 YFSETQ come from the germline V gene.

V is TRBV4-1 and J is TRBJ1-6, with TRBD1 matching over 10 bases. CDR3 length: 15 residues. Germline V gene sequence: CDR1 MGHRA, CDR2 YSYEKL. V was clipped by 5 bases and J by 6 bases; unmatched bases: 4. CDR3 loop: CASSGQGVFNSPLHF. The CDR3 DNA reads as TGCGCCAGCAGCGGACAGGGGGTTTTTAATTCACCCCTCCACTTT.

The rearrangement uses TRBV10-2 and TRBJ1-4; D is uncertain. The CDR3 contains 11 residues. Trimming shortened V by 8 bases and J by 7 bases, and 8 bases separated the two germline ends. Germline values: CDR1 WSHSY, CDR2 SAAADI. The CDR3 here is CASYSGEKLFF. The CDR3 nucleotides read TGCGCCAGCTATTCTGGTGAAAAACTGTTTTTT.

The chain has TRBV2 and TRBJ1-2, with unresolved D. The germline V gene encodes CDR1 SNHLY and CDR2 FYNNEI. With 1 base removed from V and 1 base from J, the gap between germline ends came to 16 bases. The CDR3 has 17 residues. CDR3 nucleotide sequence: TGTGCCAGCAGTGAAGAGGTAAATCTACGAATTAACTATGGCTACACCTTC. This codes for CASSEEVNLRINYGYTF.

The V call is TRBV5-1, the J call TRBJ2-2; D not certain. CDR3 length equals 13 residues. V was trimmed by 0 bases and J by 4 bases, leaving 4 bases between them. Per the germline V gene, CDR1 is SGHRS and CDR2 is YFSETQ. Here the CDR3 DNA reads TGCGCCAGCAGCTTGGCGTCCACCGGGGAGCTGTTTTTT. Translating it yields CASSLASTGELFF.

The V gene is TRBV4-1, the J gene TRBJ1-4; 10 bases agree with TRBD1. Germline CDR1 is MGHRA and CDR2 is YSYEKL. V was clipped by 0 bases and J by 7 bases; unmatched bases: 5. The CDR3 loop spans 16 amino acids. As DNA, the CDR3 is TGCGCCAGCAGCCAAGACGGCGGGACAGGGGCTGAAAAACTGTTTTTT. This translates into CASSQDGGTGAEKLFF.

The CDR3 reads CASSVLQGGTEAFF. For the CDR3, the DNA is TGTGCCAGCAGTGTTCTACAGGGTGGCACTGAAGCTTTCTTT. V is TRBV2 and J is TRBJ1-1, with a possible D match to TRBD1 (6 bases). The CDR3 runs to 14 residues. Germline CDR1 reads SNHLY; CDR2 reads FYNNEI. V lost 4 bases and J lost 4, with 13 bases in between. Together with reference TRBV2 and TRBJ1-1, the CDR3 gives the full variable domain: EPEVTQTPSHQVTQMGQEVILRCVPISNHLYFYWYRQILGQKVEFLVSFYNNEISEKSEIFDDQFSVERPDGSNFTLKIRSTKLEDSAMYFCASSVLQGGTEAFFGQGTRLTVV.

The V gene is TRBV6-1, the J gene TRBJ1-5; D is undetermined. This CDR3 contains 15 residues. Looked up from germline, CDR1 is MNHNS and CDR2 is SASEGT. Trimming took off 2 bases at V and 4 bases at J, with 12 bases between the two ends. CDR3 amino acids: CASSERGSGNQPQHF. CDR3 nucleotide sequence: TGTGCCAGCAGTGAACGAGGTTCGGGGAATCAGCCCCAGCATTTT.